This is a list of T cell receptor beta chains from one sample in a study of blood T cells in healthy people across ages. TCRdb re-analysed the 5' RACE reads in MiXCR, keeping a single row per CDR3 protein. The sample lists some 780,000 distinct CDR3 sequences, approximately 53% seen once, with 20% to 30% in the top ten. Sequencing was carried out using blood. These receptors were obtained from a middle-aged man in good health. Each CDR3 is given with its conserved first and last residue. The D gene is left open where the match is weak. Clone size appears in some rows only: once, few, many, or a class for an expanded clone.

V	J	size	D	CDR3	DNA
TRBV28	TRBJ1-2	-	TRBD1	CASSSLRTGPSALTGYTF	TGTGCCAGCAGTTCCCTAAGGACAGGGCCGAGCGCGTTAACTGGCTACACCTTC
TRBV24-1	TRBJ2-5	-	TRBD1	CATSDSRTGWDETQYF	TGTGCCACCAGTGATTCTCGGACAGGGTGGGACGAGACCCAGTACTTC
TRBV20-1	TRBJ2-1	-	TRBD2	CSAKQLAGDNEQFF	TGCAGTGCTAAACAACTAGCGGGGGACAATGAGCAGTTCTTC
TRBV27	TRBJ2-1	-	-	CASSLYATIIRNEQFF	TGTGCCAGCAGTTTATACGCTACCATCATCCGCAATGAGCAGTTCTTC
TRBV4-1	TRBJ2-2	few	-	CASSQSTGELFF	TGCGCCAGCAGCCAATCAACCGGGGAGCTGTTTTTT
TRBV20-1	TRBJ1-2	many	-	CSAGRQGGDYTF	TGCAGTGCCGGACGTCAAGGGGGTGACTACACCTTC
TRBV6-5	TRBJ1-2	-	-	CASRTLSSSYGYTF	TGTGCCAGCAGGACCCTAAGTTCATCCTATGGCTACACCTTC
TRBV5-1	TRBJ2-5	many	-	CASSLGWEAGQETQYF	TGCGCCAGCAGCTTAGGTTGGGAAGCGGGCCAAGAGACCCAGTACTTC
TRBV3-1	TRBJ2-1	few	-	CASSQVLPGEQFF	TGTGCCAGCAGCCAAGTACTCCCAGGGGAGCAGTTCTTC
TRBV27	TRBJ1-6	once	TRBD1	CASSDRGYNSPLHF	TGTGCCAGCAGTGACAGGGGCTATAATTCACCCCTCCACTTT
TRBV12-5	TRBJ1-2	once	-	CASGFYHREGGYTF	TGTGCTAGTGGTTTCTACCACAGGGAAGGAGGCTACACCTTC
TRBV28	TRBJ2-7	once	-	CASRRRDTVLNYEQYF	TGTGCCAGCAGACGCCGGGACACGGTGCTGAACTACGAGCAGTACTTC
TRBV18	TRBJ2-1	-	-	CASSPPASGGGSYNEQFF	TGTGCCAGCTCACCACCTGCCAGTGGGGGTGGCTCCTACAATGAGCAGTTCTTC
TRBV18	TRBJ2-1	-	TRBD2	CASSPDPGTSGSWRFF	TGTGCCAGCTCACCAGACCCCGGGACTAGCGGGAGTTGGCGGTTCTTC
TRBV27	TRBJ1-2	-	-	CASSFLGTGSDYGYTF	TGTGCCAGCAGTTTTCTAGGCACAGGGTCGGACTATGGCTACACCTTC
TRBV11-2	TRBJ2-1	-	TRBD2	CASSTGLAGVFYNEQFF	TGTGCCAGCAGCACCGGACTAGCGGGAGTCTTCTACAATGAGCAGTTCTTC
TRBV29-1	TRBJ1-1	-	TRBD1	CSGTGGTEAFF	TGCAGCGGGACAGGGGGCACTGAAGCTTTCTTT
TRBV12-3/TRBV12-4	TRBJ2-3	few	-	CASSPLSNTDTQYF	TGTGCCAGCAGCCCCTTATCTAACACAGATACGCAGTATTTT
TRBV12-3/TRBV12-4	TRBJ1-2	-	-	CASSPVGAGYGYTF	TGTGCCAGCAGCCCCGTGGGGGCGGGATATGGCTACACCTTC
TRBV10-3	TRBJ1-4	few	-	CAISGQSGGKLFF	TGTGCCATCAGTGGCCAGTCTGGTGGAAAACTGTTTTTT
TRBV29-1	TRBJ2-1	-	-	CSGQEVASYNEQFF	TGCAGCGGACAAGAGGTCGCCTCCTACAATGAGCAGTTCTTC
TRBV7-2	TRBJ1-1	-	TRBD1	CASSLALGTGNTEAFF	TGTGCCAGCAGCTTAGCGCTTGGGACAGGGAACACTGAAGCTTTCTTT
TRBV28	TRBJ2-3	-	-	CASSFEFLGDTQYF	TGTGCCAGCAGTTTTGAGTTTCTCGGAGATACGCAGTATTTT
TRBV6-4	TRBJ2-1	many	TRBD2	CASRAYGGNEQFF	TGTGCCAGCAGGGCATACGGGGGGAATGAGCAGTTCTTC
TRBV5-6	TRBJ2-6	-	-	CASSLSTGPGANVLTF	TGTGCCAGCAGCTTAAGTACGGGGCCTGGGGCCAACGTCCTGACTTTC
TRBV12-3/TRBV12-4	TRBJ2-1	-	-	CASSLLVHEQFF	TGTGCCAGCAGTTTATTGGTCCATGAGCAGTTCTTC
TRBV6-5	TRBJ2-7	-	TRBD1	CASSYSGTDYYEQYF	TGTGCCAGCAGTTACTCCGGGACAGATTACTACGAGCAGTACTTC
TRBV20-1	TRBJ2-5	few	-	CSARQGETQYF	TGCAGTGCTAGACAGGGGGAGACCCAGTACTTC
TRBV6-5	TRBJ1-4	-	TRBD1	CASSYSTGARDEKLFF	TGTGCCAGCAGTTACTCGACAGGGGCTCGGGATGAAAAACTGTTTTTT